This T cell receptor (beta chain) was recorded in a study of identifying expanded T cells in peripheral blood. During the collection period, no donor immune events like infections were recorded. Clones were sequenced by immunoSEQ multiplex PCR, and TCRdb holds only the in-frame ones, with some missing. The table lists 95,000 or so clones, around 87% of them singletons, with roughly 5.5% in the top ten. The sample consisted of blood. This sequence was found in a person aged 18 to 70 in good health.

CDR3 protein: CASSEEGTGLWGANVLTF. The CDR3 DNA follows: TGTGCCAGCAGTGAAGAGGGGACAGGATTGTGGGGGGCCAACGTCCTGACTTTC. The rearrangement joins TRBV6-1 to TRBJ2-6; 8 bases align to TRBD1. The germline gives CDR1 MNHNS, CDR2 SASEGT. V shed 1 base, J shed 4 bases, and the junction held 9 bases outside the gene matches. The CDR3 has 18 amino acids.